This T cell receptor (beta chain) was profiled in a study of blood T cells in healthy people across ages. Trimming pared 2 bases from V and 5 bases from J, leaving 9 bases between. The CDR3 runs to 13 residues. CDR1 is LNHNV, CDR2 YYDKDF, per germline (reference sequence). Isolating PBMCs gave at least 7 million of these cells per sample. General study points: Percentage of naive T cells showed a strong correlation with TCR beta diversity.

Notes on this clonotype: As yet, its antigen is unknown.

A second roughly 7 to 12 cycle PCR used barcoded and J-beta primers. TCRdb reprocessed the 5' RACE reads via MiXCR and lists one record per CDR3 protein. The repertoire holds about 900,000 distinct CDR3 sequences, with around 46% as singletons. Input material: blood. The receptor comes from a young man in good health. V usage is TRBV15 and J usage is TRBJ1-2; no reliable D call. The CDR3 coding sequence is TGTGCCACCAGCAGACCCCAGGATTATGGCTACACCTTC. Protein product: CATSRPQDYGYTF.